A single sample is the source of the 32 T cell receptor beta chains below, sequenced in a study of CD8+CD57+ T cells in acquired aplastic anemia. Patients selected for sequencing had displayed CD8+CD57+ cell expansion by flow cytometry. The template used for profiling TCR beta VDJ and CDR3 was genomic DNA. TCRdb passed the reads through MiXCR, listing each CDR3 protein once. The data contain approximately 180,000 distinct CDR3 sequences, around 48% of them seen just once; the ten biggest clones take up about 1%. Sequencing input: sorted CD4+, CD8+, or CD8+CD57+ T cells (not recorded which) from PBMCs. Receptors originate from a human donor with aplastic anemia.

The chain recombines TRBV19 with TRBJ1-2, with a possible D match to TRBD1 (5 bases). The CDR3 has 16 residues. V was cut by 3 bases and J by 2 bases, with 16 bases left in between. The germline V gene encodes CDR1 LNHDA and CDR2 SQIVND (reference sequence). The CDR3 here is CASSMTLLGLNYGYTF. The CDR3 coding sequence is TGTGCCAGTAGTATGACCCTTTTGGGGCTGAACTATGGCTACACCTTC.

This clonotype was counted at least ten times. The chain is built from TRBV20-1 and TRBJ2-1; 9 nucleotides match TRBD1. Germline V lookup: CDR1 DFQATT, CDR2 SNEGSKA (reference sequence). Trimming cost V 4 bases and J 3 bases; bases outside gene matches: 10. The CDR3 has 16 residues. This CDR3 reads CSANPGQGIVYNEQFF. The CDR3 nucleotides read TGCAGTGCTAATCCGGGACAGGGTATCGTCTACAATGAGCAGTTCTTC.

In its sample, this clonotype was seen a few times. The V and J genes are TRBV27 and TRBJ1-2; tentatively, D is TRBD1 (5 bases). The CDR3 length is 11 residues. Germline V lookup: CDR1 MNHEY, CDR2 SMNVEV (reference sequence). Trimming cost V 6 bases and J 8 bases, with 10 bases left between them. For the CDR3, the DNA is TGTGCCAGCAGATCTGGGGGGGGCTACACCTTC. Its translation is CASRSGGGYTF.

The chain employs TRBV9 and TRBJ2-7; no definite D call. This CDR3 contains 13 residues. Per germline, CDR1 SGDLS and CDR2 YYNGEE. V lost 4 bases and J 0 bases, leaving 8 bases between the germline ends. The CDR3 is CASSPQRSYEQYF. The CDR3 DNA reads TGTGCCAGCAGCCCCCAACGCTCCTACGAGCAGTACTTC.

This clonotype was counted only a few times. J is TRBJ1-3 and V is TRBV4-2; D gene unclear. From germline, CDR1 is LGHNA and CDR2 YNFKEQ. The CDR3 length is 15 residues. Trimming took 1 base from V and 0 from J, leaving 7 bases between them. The CDR3 DNA reads TGTGCCAGCAGCCAAGTTCAAATCTCTGGAAACACCATATATTTT. It is translated as CASSQVQISGNTIYF.

This clonotype has more than one count but fewer than ten. The chain recombines TRBV19 with TRBJ1-1; D remains ambiguous. Germline CDR1 LNHDA, CDR2 SQIVND (reference sequence). CDR3 length: 14 amino acids. V lost 1 base, J lost 4 bases, and 10 bases lay in between. DNA for the CDR3: TGTGCCAGTAGTATAGCACCAGGACTCACTGAAGCTTTCTTT. Its protein is CASSIAPGLTEAFF.

The chain joins TRBV7-2 to TRBJ2-5; D is perhaps TRBD1 (6 bases). The V and J ends lost 1 base and 5 bases respectively, with 11 bases between them. Germline V gene data show CDR1 as SGHTA and CDR2 as FQGNSA. CDR3 length: 14 amino acids. The CDR3 loop is CASSLGGQKETQYF. The CDR3 bases are TGTGCCAGCAGCTTAGGAGGACAGAAGGAGACCCAGTACTTC.

This clonotype was counted at least ten times. This sequence joins TRBV5-1 and TRBJ2-3; maybe TRBD2 (5 bases). Per germline, CDR1 SGHRS and CDR2 YFSETQ. The CDR3 covers 16 residues. Trimming removed 2 bases from V and 0 bases from J, with 13 bases in between. CDR3: CASSFSSPASTDTQYF. As DNA, the CDR3 is TGCGCCAGCAGCTTTTCTAGCCCCGCTAGCACAGATACGCAGTATTTT.

A few counts support this clonotype. This may be a read error, as it is one base from a much larger clone. The chain is built from TRBV2 and TRBJ1-1; a possible D gene is TRBD1 (5 bases). The germline gives CDR1 SNHLY, CDR2 FYNNEI. The CDR3 length is 14 residues. CDR3 amino acids: CASTGTLLNAEAFF. CDR3 DNA: TGTGCCAGCACAGGGACGTTATTGAACGCTGAAGCTTTCTTT.

This clonotype showed up many times. Here the CDR3 DNA reads TGTGCCAGCAGCTTACGTACGGGGGGCCCCAAAGAGACCCAGTACTTC. Its translation: CASSLRTGGPKETQYF. This rearrangement joins TRBV11-2 to TRBJ2-5, with TRBD2 as a possible D gene (7 bases). The V and J ends lost 2 bases and 3 bases respectively, with 16 bases between them. CDR3 length equals 16 residues. CDR1 and CDR2 from the germline V gene are SGHAT and FQNNGV.

This CDR3 reads CASSVKGGQSPLHF. The CDR3 bases are TGTGCCAGCAGCGTAAAAGGGGGACAGTCACCCCTCCACTTT. This chain joins TRBV7-6 and TRBJ1-6; 7 nucleotides align to TRBD1. The V gene's germline CDR1 is SGHVS and CDR2 FNYEAQ. The CDR3 runs 14 residues. V trimming: 5 bases; J trimming: 10 bases; junction bases outside the gene matches: 8.

This clonotype was recorded many times. The gene calls are TRBV19 and TRBJ2-4; 7 bases fit TRBD1. Looked up from germline, CDR1 is LNHDA and CDR2 is SQIVND (reference sequence). This CDR3 spans 14 amino acids. The J segment lost 6 bases and the V segment lost 2 bases, leaving 4 bases of the junction unmatched. CDR3 coding DNA: TGTGCCAGTAGTATAAGTCAGGGGGTAAACATTCAGTACTTC. The encoded protein is CASSISQGVNIQYF. The entire variable domain, with the rest obtained from reference TRBV19 and TRBJ2-4, is as follows: DGGITQSPKYLFRKEGQNVTLSCEQNLNHDAMYWYRQDPGQGLRLIYYSQIVNDFQKGDIAEGYSVSREKKESFPLTVTSAQKNPTAFYLCASSISQGVNIQYFGAGTRLSVL.

This clonotype was seen a few times. The gene calls are TRBV7-9 and TRBJ1-2; 9 nucleotides align to TRBD1. Germline CDR1 reads SEHNR; CDR2 reads FQNEAQ (reference sequence). V dropped 1 base and J dropped 7; count of bases not matched to a gene: 7. The CDR3 is 15 residues long. The CDR3, as DNA: TGTGCCAGCAGCTTAGGTGGGACAGGGAGTTTTGGCTACACCTTC. This translates into CASSLGGTGSFGYTF.

The genes are TRBV11-2 and TRBJ2-5; 11 bases are a match to TRBD2. V gave up 5 bases and J gave up 4 bases; unmatched junction bases: 15. Per germline, CDR1 SGHAT and CDR2 FQNNGV. The CDR3 sequence is 18 residues long. The CDR3 here is CASSPMRVAGGVGETQYF. CDR3 in DNA: TGTGCCAGCAGCCCCATGCGAGTAGCGGGAGGGGTTGGAGAGACCCAGTACTTC.

This clonotype has ten or more counts. The J gene is TRBJ2-3, the V gene TRBV11-2, with 13 nucleotides matching TRBD2. The CDR3 is 16 residues long. CDR1 and CDR2 from the germline V gene are SGHAT and FQNNGV. Trimming cost V 4 bases and J 1 base; bases outside gene matches: 2. This CDR3 is CASSWTSGGGTDTQYF. The CDR3 DNA reads as TGTGCCAGCAGCTGGACTAGCGGGGGTGGCACAGATACGCAGTATTTT.

This clonotype appeared once. This chain links TRBV14 with TRBJ1-2; possible D gene TRBD1, 5 bases. CDR1 SGHDN and CDR2 FVKESK come from the germline V gene. Trimming pared 1 base from V and 5 bases from J, leaving 17 bases between. This CDR3 has 16 amino acids. CDR3 sequence: CASSQGWTQLYYGYTF. For the CDR3, the DNA is TGTGCCAGCAGCCAAGGTTGGACACAGCTGTATTATGGCTACACCTTC.

This clonotype was seen a handful of times. V and J are TRBV20-1 and TRBJ1-1; no reliable D call. The CDR3 sequence is 12 residues long. Germline assignment: CDR1 DFQATT and CDR2 SNEGSKA (reference sequence). V shed 6 bases and J shed 3 bases, with 11 bases lying between them. CDR3 in amino acids: CSARQQDTEAFF. CDR3 bases: TGCAGTGCCAGGCAGCAGGACACTGAAGCTTTCTTT.

For this clonotype: The junction departs from the called germline gene at one end, perhaps through a read error. The chain uses TRBV10-3 and TRBJ2-7, with D maybe TRBD2 (5 bases). The CDR3 covers 13 residues. CDR1 is ENHRY and CDR2 is SYGVKD in the germline V gene. CDR3 in amino acids: CASSYGVFNEQYF. The CDR3 bases are TGTGCCAGCAGTTACGGGGTCTTCAACGAGCAGTACTTC.

CDR3 nucleotide sequence: TGTGCCACGGGGACGGACAGCACCGGGGAGCTGTTTTTT. Residues: CATGTDSTGELFF. The chain joins TRBV15 to TRBJ2-2, with a possible D match to TRBD1 (6 bases). There are 13 residues in the CDR3. From germline, CDR1 is LNHNV and CDR2 YYDKDF (reference sequence). Trimming shortened V by 9 bases and J by 4 bases, and 12 bases separated the two germline ends.

This clonotype appeared many times. The chain employs TRBV24-1 and TRBJ2-1; D unresolved. Germline CDR1 reads KGHDR; CDR2 reads SFDVKD. The germline V and J ends were trimmed by 3 bases and 2 bases, with 4 bases remaining between them. The CDR3 sequence is 13 residues long. The CDR3 DNA is TGTGCCACCAGTGATGGACCCTACAATGAGCAGTTCTTC. Its protein product is CATSDGPYNEQFF.

This clonotype has a count of ten or more. This chain joins TRBV20-1 and TRBJ1-6, with D hard to call. This CDR3 is 14 amino acids long. Deletions cut 7 bases from V and 0 bases from J, with 10 bases between. Germline CDR1 reads DFQATT; CDR2 reads SNEGSKA (reference sequence). As DNA, the CDR3 is TGCAGTGTAAGGTCACGCTCCTATAATTCACCCCTCCACTTT. Amino acid sequence: CSVRSRSYNSPLHF.

The chain employs TRBV7-8 and TRBJ2-5, with a weak D call TRBD1 (6 bases). The J call is uncertain, as TRBJ2-7 better fits the DNA end. Germline CDR1 and CDR2: SGHVS and FQNEAQ. This CDR3 region has 14 residues. The CDR3 coding sequence is TGTGCCAGCAGCTCACAGGGTTCGGCCTACGAGCAGTACTTC. The encoded protein is CASSSQGSAYEQYF.

This chain links TRBV2 with TRBJ2-5; a possible D gene is TRBD1 (6 bases). Germline V lookup: CDR1 SNHLY, CDR2 FYNNEI. This CDR3 is 16 amino acids long. Trimming cost V 6 bases and J 5 bases, with 22 bases left between them. The CDR3 DNA reads TGTGCCAGCAGAGAGGGGGACGTAGGGGTTGCGGAGACCCAGTACTTC. It translates to CASREGDVGVAETQYF.

The gene calls are TRBV15 and TRBJ2-1; no definite D call. This CDR3 comprises 14 residues. Deletions cut 0 bases from V and 5 bases from J, with 8 bases between. Germline assignment: CDR1 LNHNV and CDR2 YYDKDF (reference sequence). The CDR3 region has the DNA TGTGCCACCAGCAGAGATCGGGTTAACAATGAGCAGTTCTTC. This translates into CATSRDRVNNEQFF.

DNA of the CDR3: TGTGCCACCTTCAGGGTCGCTGGGGCCAACGTCCTGACTTTC. Translation: CATFRVAGANVLTF. The chain employs TRBV24-1 and TRBJ2-6; a weak D match, TRBD1 (5 bases). Germline V CDR1 and CDR2: KGHDR, SFDVKD. V was cut by 9 bases and J by 2 bases, with 10 bases left in between. The CDR3 totals 14 residues.

The chain recombines TRBV10-2 with TRBJ1-4, with a tentative D call TRBD1 (5 bases). This CDR3 has 13 amino acids. V gave up 3 bases and J gave up 6 bases, with 8 bases separating them. Germline V gene lookup returns CDR1 WSHSY and CDR2 SAAADI. CDR3: CASSDPGYEKLFF. The CDR3 coding sequence is TGCGCCAGCAGTGACCCAGGGTATGAAAAACTGTTTTTT.

V is TRBV9 and J is TRBJ2-2; 10 positions agree with TRBD2. Trimming cost V 4 bases and J 9 bases; bases outside gene matches: 6. The CDR3 loop spans 14 amino acids. The V gene's germline CDR1 is SGDLS and CDR2 YYNGEE. CDR3 sequence: CASSTAGGPRELFF. CDR3 sequence (DNA): TGTGCCAGCAGCACAGCGGGAGGGCCGAGGGAGCTGTTTTTT.

This chain's CDR3 is CASSFDRDHEKLFF. The CDR3 DNA sequence: TGTGCCAGCAGTTTTGACAGGGACCATGAAAAACTGTTTTTT. The chain recombines TRBV6-5 with TRBJ1-4; 7 bases are shared with TRBD1. CDR1 is MNHEY and CDR2 is SVGAGI in the germline V gene. This CDR3 has 14 amino acids. Unmatched junction bases numbered 5, after V lost 4 bases and J lost 6 bases.

This clonotype was detected a few times. The chain joins TRBV7-9 to TRBJ2-2, with TRBD1 identical over 8 bases. Germline V lookup: CDR1 SEHNR, CDR2 FQNEAQ (reference sequence). This CDR3 is built from 12 residues. Trimming at V came to 11 bases and at J to 5 bases, leaving 4 bases not matched to a gene. The CDR3 protein is CAHRGVTGELFF. The DNA of the CDR3 is TGTGCCCACAGGGGGGTTACCGGGGAGCTGTTTTTT.

About this clonotype: Being one base from a much bigger clone, this may be a read error. The chain recombines TRBV9 with TRBJ2-1; D possibly uses TRBD1 or TRBD2 (5 bases each). The CDR3 consists of 15 residues. Germline V gene sequence: CDR1 SGDLS, CDR2 YYNGEE. The CDR3 loop is CASSEGPSSYNEQFF. Here the CDR3 DNA reads TGTGCCAGTAGCGAGGGGCCGAGCTCCTACAATGAGCAGTTCTTC.

V and J are TRBV11-1 and TRBJ1-1, with D maybe TRBD1 (5 bases). Germline values: CDR1 SGHAT, CDR2 FQDESV (reference sequence). V was shortened by 5 bases and J by 11 bases, with 27 bases between the two germline ends. The CDR3 is made up of 16 amino acids. The CDR3 DNA sequence: TGTGCCAGCAGCAGTGGGGGTACGCGGGCCTTTGCGTCGGCTTTCTTT. Translation: CASSSGGTRAFASAFF.

This clonotype was found many times. This sequence joins TRBV14 and TRBJ1-3; D is ambiguous. The germline V and J ends were trimmed by 6 bases and 4 bases, with 13 bases remaining between them. The CDR3 is made up of 14 amino acids. CDR1 and CDR2 from the germline V gene are SGHDN and FVKESK. The CDR3 loop reads CASRPIGVGNTIYF. The CDR3 region has the DNA TGTGCCAGCAGGCCTATCGGGGTCGGAAACACCATATATTTT.